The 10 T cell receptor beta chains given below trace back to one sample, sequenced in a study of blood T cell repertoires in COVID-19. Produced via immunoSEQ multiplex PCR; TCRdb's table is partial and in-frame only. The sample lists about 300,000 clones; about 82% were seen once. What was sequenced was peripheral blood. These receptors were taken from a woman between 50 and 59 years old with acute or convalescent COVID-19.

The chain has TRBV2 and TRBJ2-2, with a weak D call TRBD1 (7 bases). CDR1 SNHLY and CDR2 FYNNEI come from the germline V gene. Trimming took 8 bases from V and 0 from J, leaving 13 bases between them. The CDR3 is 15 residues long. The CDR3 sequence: CASAGQFANTGELFF. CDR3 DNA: TGTGCCAGCGCGGGACAGTTCGCGAACACCGGGGAGCTGTTTTTT. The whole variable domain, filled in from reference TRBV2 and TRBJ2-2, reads EPEVTQTPSHQVTQMGQEVILRCVPISNHLYFYWYRQILGQKVEFLVSFYNNEISEKSEIFDDQFSVERPDGSNFTLKIRSTKLEDSAMYFCASAGQFANTGELFFGEGSRLTVL.

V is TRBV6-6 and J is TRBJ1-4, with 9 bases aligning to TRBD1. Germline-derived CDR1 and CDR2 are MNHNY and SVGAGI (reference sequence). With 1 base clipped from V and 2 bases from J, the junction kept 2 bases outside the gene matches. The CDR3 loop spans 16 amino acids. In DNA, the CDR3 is TGTGCCAGCAGTTACTTGGGACAGGGTACTAATGAAAAACTGTTTTTT. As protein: CASSYLGQGTNEKLFF.

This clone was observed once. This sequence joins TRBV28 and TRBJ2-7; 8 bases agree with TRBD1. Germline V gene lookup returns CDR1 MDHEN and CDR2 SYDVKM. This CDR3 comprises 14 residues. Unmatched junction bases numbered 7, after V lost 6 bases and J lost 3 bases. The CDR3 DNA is TGTGCCAGCAGCCCCCTTGGACAGGGCTACGAGCAGTACTTC. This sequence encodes CASSPLGQGYEQYF.

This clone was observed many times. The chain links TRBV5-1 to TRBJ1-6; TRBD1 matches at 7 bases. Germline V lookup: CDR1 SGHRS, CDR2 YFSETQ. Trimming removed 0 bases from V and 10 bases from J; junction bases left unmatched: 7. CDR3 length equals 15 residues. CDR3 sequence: CASSLVRGVDSPLHF. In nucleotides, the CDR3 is TGCGCCAGCAGCTTGGTCAGGGGGGTTGACTCACCCCTCCACTTT.

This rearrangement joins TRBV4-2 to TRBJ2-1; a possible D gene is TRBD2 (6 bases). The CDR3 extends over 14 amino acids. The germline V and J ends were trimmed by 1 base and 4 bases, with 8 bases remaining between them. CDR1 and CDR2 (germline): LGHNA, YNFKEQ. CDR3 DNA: TGTGCCAGCAGCCAAGGGGCGGGGTACAATGAGCAGTTCTTC. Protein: CASSQGAGYNEQFF.

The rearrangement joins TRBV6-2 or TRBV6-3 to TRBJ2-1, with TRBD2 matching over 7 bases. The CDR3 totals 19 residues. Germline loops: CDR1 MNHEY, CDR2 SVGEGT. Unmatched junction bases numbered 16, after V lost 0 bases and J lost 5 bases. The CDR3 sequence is CASSYSGGAAGDIHNEQFF. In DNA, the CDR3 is TGTGCCAGCAGTTACTCGGGCGGGGCGGCGGGAGATATACACAATGAGCAGTTCTTC.

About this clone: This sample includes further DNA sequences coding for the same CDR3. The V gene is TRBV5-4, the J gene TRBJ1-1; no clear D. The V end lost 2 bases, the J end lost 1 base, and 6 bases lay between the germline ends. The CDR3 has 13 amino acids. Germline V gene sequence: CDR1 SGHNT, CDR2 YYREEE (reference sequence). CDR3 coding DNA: TGTGCCAGCAGCTTTGGGCAGAACACTGAAGCTTTCTTT. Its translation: CASSFGQNTEAFF. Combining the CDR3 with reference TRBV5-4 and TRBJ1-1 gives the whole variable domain ETGVTQSPTHLIKTRGQQVTLRCSSQSGHNTVSWYQQALGQGPQFIFQYYREEENGRGNFPPRFSGLQFPNYSSELNVNALELDDSALYLCASSFGQNTEAFFGQGTRLTVV.

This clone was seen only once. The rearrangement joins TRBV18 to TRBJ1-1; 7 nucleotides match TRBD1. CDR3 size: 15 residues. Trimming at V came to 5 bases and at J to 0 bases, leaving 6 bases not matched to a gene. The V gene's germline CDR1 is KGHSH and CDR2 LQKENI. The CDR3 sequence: CASSRDRRLNTEAFF. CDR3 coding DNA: TGTGCCAGCTCAAGGGACAGACGATTGAACACTGAAGCTTTCTTT.

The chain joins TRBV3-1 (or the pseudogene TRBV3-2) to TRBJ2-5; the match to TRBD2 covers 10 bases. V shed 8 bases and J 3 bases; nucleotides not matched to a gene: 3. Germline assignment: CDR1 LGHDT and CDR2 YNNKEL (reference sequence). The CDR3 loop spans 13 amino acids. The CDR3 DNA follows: TGTGCCAGCCACGGACTAGCGGAAGAGACCCAGTACTTC. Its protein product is CASHGLAEETQYF.

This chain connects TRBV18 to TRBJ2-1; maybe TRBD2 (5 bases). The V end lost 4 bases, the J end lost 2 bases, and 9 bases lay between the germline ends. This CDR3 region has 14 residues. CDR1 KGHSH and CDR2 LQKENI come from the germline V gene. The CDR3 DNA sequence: TGTGCCAGCTCACGGGAGCGGACCTACAATGAGCAGTTCTTC. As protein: CASSRERTYNEQFF.